A single sample is the source of the 2 T cell receptor beta chains below, sequenced in a study of blood T cell repertoires in COVID-19. Libraries were prepared by immunoSEQ multiplex PCR; TCRdb keeps only in-frame clonotypes and omits some of them. The table shows around 60,000 clones, with roughly 72% occurring only once. The specimen was peripheral blood. The receptors derive from a woman between 65 and 79 years old with COVID-19, enrolled during active disease.

The chain is built from TRBV3-1 (or the pseudogene TRBV3-2) and TRBJ2-5, with TRBD2 matching over 9 bases. V lost 0 bases and J lost 5; bases outside the gene matches: 10. CDR3 length: 17 residues. Germline V gene data show CDR1 as LGHDT and CDR2 as YNNKEL (reference sequence). The CDR3 region has the DNA TGTGCCAGCAGCCAAGACACGGCTAGCGGGGTAGGGGAGACCCAGTACTTC. Translated: CASSQDTASGVGETQYF.

The chain has TRBV19 and TRBJ1-4; D is ambiguous. From germline, CDR1 is LNHDA and CDR2 SQIVND (reference sequence). The CDR3 is made up of 13 amino acids. The V gene lost 7 bases and the J gene lost 8 bases, with 14 bases spanning the gap. CDR3 nucleotides: TGTGCCAGTACCCCCCGGGGTTACGAAAAACTGTTTTTT. Its translation is CASTPRGYEKLFF. Full variable domain (rest looked up from reference TRBV19 and TRBJ1-4): DGGITQSPKYLFRKEGQNVTLSCEQNLNHDAMYWYRQDPGQGLRLIYYSQIVNDFQKGDIAEGYSVSREKKESFPLTVTSAQKNPTAFYLCASTPRGYEKLFFGSGTQLSVL.